This entry is about one T cell receptor (beta chain). The data stem from a study of T-cell memory formation after mild COVID-19. One entry per CDR3 protein results from TCRdb running MiXCR on the 5' RACE reads. The table lists approximately 200,000 distinct CDR3 sequences, roughly 17% of them singletons, with 2% to 2.5% in the top ten. V lost 6 bases and J lost 7, with 10 bases in between. The CDR3 is 12 amino acids. The chain uses TRBV12-3 or TRBV12-4 and TRBJ1-5; no clear D gene. The sequence was obtained from an adult woman who had mild COVID-19 (a few samples of this study predate the infection). Cell type and time point are not known. The sequenced sample was PBMCs or a T cell subset sorted from them (not recorded which). The CDR3 DNA reads TGTGCCAGCAGCGCCACCCCGCAGCCCCAGCATTTT. It specifies CASSATPQPQHF.